This TCR beta chain was profiled in a study of graft-versus-host responses after intestinal transplantation. As to this clone: Its antigen is unknown.

Profiled with immunoSEQ multiplex PCR; TCRdb holds only in-frame clones, not every one. The repertoire holds just over 95,000 clones, with 80% to 95% as singletons. Germline lookup yields CDR1 SGDLS and CDR2 YYNGEE. The CDR3 runs to 14 residues. The V end was cut by 2 bases, the J end by 10 bases, with 18 bases between. Sequencing was performed on unstimulated CD4+ T cells sorted from spleen or lymph node cells, taken before intestinal transplant. The chain has TRBV9 and TRBJ1-1, with a possible D match to TRBD1 (5 bases). The sequence derives from a human donor who received an intestinal transplant. The chain's CDR3 is CASSVGQWGRGAFF. The CDR3 region has the DNA TGTGCCAGCAGCGTGGGGCAGTGGGGTAGAGGAGCTTTCTTT.